These T cell receptor beta chains were read from a single sample in a study of breast tumors, draining lymph nodes, adjacent tissues. A single record per CDR3 protein comes from TCRdb applying MiXCR to the multiplex PCR reads. Of about 180,000 distinct CDR3 sequences listed, 33% were seen once; the top ten hold around 4.1%. The sample taken for sequencing was axillary lymph node tissue. The receptors derive from a female donor with breast cancer. Some clones in this sample may be carry-over from other donors' samples. CDR3s include the opening cysteine and the closing phenylalanine or tryptophan. The D gene is left open where the match is weak. Size values are once, few and many counts, or a class for expanded clones, and some rows have none.

v_call	j_call	clone_size	d_call	cdr3_nt	cdr3_aa
TRBV25-1	TRBJ2-1	-	TRBD2	TGTGCCAGCAGTGACGGGACTAGCGGGTCTAATGAGCAGTTCTTC	CASSDGTSGSNEQFF
TRBV7-8	TRBJ1-2	-	-	TGTGCCAGCAGCTTAGCTGGGTATGGCTACACCTTC	CASSLAGYGYTF
TRBV13	TRBJ1-1	once	-	TGTGCCAGCAGCCCCCCCAGTCGCCTTGAAGCTTTCTTT	CASSPPSRLEAFF
TRBV6-2/TRBV6-3	TRBJ1-2	few	TRBD1	TGTGCCAGCAGTCACCCTCTGACAGGGAACTATGGCTACACCTTC	CASSHPLTGNYGYTF
TRBV5-6	TRBJ2-1	many	-	TGTGCCAGCAGCTTGGACCCGGAGCAGTTCTTC	CASSLDPEQFF
TRBV7-9	TRBJ1-1	-	TRBD1	TGTGCCAGCAGCATCTACAGGGGGGACACTGAAGCTCTCTTT	CASSIYRGDTEALF
TRBV9	TRBJ2-3	-	TRBD2	TGTGCCTGCAGCGTAGCGACTAGCGGGGGAACAGGTACGCAGTATTTT	CACSVATSGGTGTQYF
TRBV6-5	TRBJ2-1	-	-	TGTGCCAGCAGTTACGGGCGGGCCCTAAGCTCCTACAATGAGCAGTTCTTC	CASSYGRALSSYNEQFF
TRBV29-1	TRBJ1-2	-	-	TGCAGCGTTGAAGACCTGGCAGTCGATGGAAACACCTTC	CSVEDLAVDGNTF
TRBV7-9	TRBJ2-1	many	-	TGTGCCAGCAGCTTGACCGATAATTGGTTGGCGGAGCAGTTCTTC	CASSLTDNWLAEQFF
TRBV2	TRBJ2-3	many	TRBD1	TGTGCCAGCACGGACAGGGGCACAGATACGCAGTATTTT	CASTDRGTDTQYF
TRBV9	TRBJ2-5	many	-	TGTGCCAGCAGCGTAGGGGGAGGGGGAGGAGAGACCCAGTACTTC	CASSVGGGGGETQYF
TRBV24-1	TRBJ2-3	once	TRBD1	TGTGCCACCAGTGACCTACCGACAGGGCTTACGAGGGATACGCAGTATTTT	CATSDLPTGLTRDTQYF
TRBV2	TRBJ2-3	many	-	TGTGCCAGCACTGAGGGGGCAGATACGCAGTATTTT	CASTEGADTQYF
TRBV3-1	TRBJ1-1	-	-	TGTGCCAGCAGCCAAGCTGGGCAGAACACTGAAGCTTTCTTT	CASSQAGQNTEAFF
TRBV29-1	TRBJ2-1	many	TRBD1	TGCAGCGCGGACAGGGACTACAATGAGCAGTTCTTC	CSADRDYNEQFF
TRBV2	TRBJ2-1	few	TRBD1	TGTGCCAGCAGTGAAGGGACAGGGGTACTCGATGAGCAGTTCTTC	CASSEGTGVLDEQFF
TRBV27	TRBJ2-7	-	-	TGTGCCAGCAGTTTTGTAGGCAGGGTTGACGAGCAGTACTTC	CASSFVGRVDEQYF
TRBV20-1	TRBJ2-3	many	-	TGCAGTGCTAGAGATCCGCAGAGCACAGATACGCAGTATTTT	CSARDPQSTDTQYF